This T cell receptor (beta chain) was profiled in a study of regulatory T cells in long-lasting Graves disease. Study conclusions and caveats: TRBV28 was favored in persistent disease, as were TRBJ1-2 and TRBJ2-5. Investigators studied peripheral blood only, not thyroid tissue.

Time point denoted: persistent/refractory GD, antithyroid drugs over 5 years with positive TRAb. Extracted RNA from PBMCs served as the source of the TCR library. In Xi'an, China, an endocrinology department was the source of patients. The CDR3 runs to 20 residues. Looked up from germline, CDR1 is SGHVS and CDR2 is FQNEAQ. V lost 4 bases and J 0 bases, leaving 27 bases between the germline ends. Assembly of TCR beta libraries relied on iRepertoire HTBI primers together with Arm-PCR of CDR3 regions. TCRdb reanalysed the multiplex PCR reads using MiXCR and keeps one entry per CDR3 protein. This table has 300,000 to 500,000 distinct CDR3 sequences, under 25% appearing once. This clonotype was counted only a few times. Its antigen remains unidentified.

Sequencing was performed on peripheral blood mononuclear cells (PBMCs), taken when the disease was refractory, from a patient treated with antithyroid drugs. This clonotype was sampled from a female donor with Graves disease. The rearrangement links TRBV7-8 to TRBJ1-1; tentative D call: TRBD1 (5 bases). The CDR3 is CASSSPGGTKKVGMNTEAFF. Written as DNA, the CDR3 is TGTGCCAGCAGCTCTCCCGGTGGGACGAAAAAGGTCGGGATGAACACTGAAGCTTTCTTT.